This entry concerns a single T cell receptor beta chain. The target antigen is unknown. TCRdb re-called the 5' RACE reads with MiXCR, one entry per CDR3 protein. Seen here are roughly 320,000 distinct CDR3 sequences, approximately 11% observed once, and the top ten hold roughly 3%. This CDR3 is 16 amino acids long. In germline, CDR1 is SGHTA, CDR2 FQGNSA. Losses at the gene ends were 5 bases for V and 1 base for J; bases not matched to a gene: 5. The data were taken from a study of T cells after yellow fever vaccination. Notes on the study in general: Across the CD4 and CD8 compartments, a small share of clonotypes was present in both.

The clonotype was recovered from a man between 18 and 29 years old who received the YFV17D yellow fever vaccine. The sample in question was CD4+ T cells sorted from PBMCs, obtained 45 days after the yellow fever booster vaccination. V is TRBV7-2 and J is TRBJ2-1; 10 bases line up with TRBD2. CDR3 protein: CASSRISGGSYNEQFF. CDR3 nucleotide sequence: TGTGCCAGCAGCCGTATTAGCGGGGGGTCCTACAATGAGCAGTTCTTC.